The 17 T cell receptor beta chains below all came from one sample that was sequenced in a study of T cells after yellow fever vaccination. TCRdb passed the 5' RACE reads through MiXCR, listing each CDR3 protein once. The table records around 300,000 distinct CDR3 sequences, around 4.5% of them present only once. Sequencing was performed on PBMCs, taken 15 days after the yellow fever booster vaccination. Source of these receptors: a man between 18 and 35 years old who received the YFV17D yellow fever vaccine.

This clonotype came up many times. The genes are TRBV30 and TRBJ2-7; the D gene is possibly TRBD2 (6 bases). Germline CDR1 GTSNPN, CDR2 SVGIG (reference sequence). The ends were cut back, 2 bases at V and 3 bases at J, with 8 bases in the middle. The CDR3 spans 12 residues. The CDR3 sequence is CAWSRDFYEQYF. In nucleotides, the CDR3 is TGTGCCTGGAGTCGGGACTTCTACGAGCAGTACTTC.

This clonotype has only a few counts. The J gene is TRBJ2-3, the V gene TRBV14, with D hard to call. Germline CDR1 and CDR2: SGHDN and FVKESK. The CDR3 consists of 12 residues. Trimming shortened V by 1 base and J by 7 bases, and 6 bases separated the two germline ends. In nucleotides, the CDR3 is TGTGCCAGCAGCCAAGTTACCAATACGCAGTATTTT. Translated: CASSQVTNTQYF.

Ten or more counts support this clonotype. This rearrangement joins TRBV7-2 to TRBJ1-6; D is unresolved. Germline CDR1 is SGHTA and CDR2 is FQGNSA. The CDR3 runs 16 residues. Deletions cut 4 bases from V and 9 bases from J, with 19 bases between. CDR3 coding DNA: TGTGCCAGCAGCTCCCCTCGGGGAGGGAAAGGTTCACCCCTCCACTTT. As protein: CASSSPRGGKGSPLHF. The whole variable domain, remainder taken from reference TRBV7-2 and TRBJ1-6, is GAGVSQSPSNKVTEKGKDVELRCDPISGHTALYWYRQSLGQGLEFLIYFQGNSAPDKSGLPSDRFSAERTGGSVSTLTIQRTQQEDSAVYLCASSSPRGGKGSPLHFGNGTRLTVT.

The rearrangement links TRBV10-3 to TRBJ2-7; D is possibly TRBD1 or TRBD2 (6 bases each). Germline V gene data show CDR1 as ENHRY and CDR2 as SYGVKD. Trimming removed 7 bases from V and 4 bases from J, with 17 bases in between. The CDR3 consists of 14 residues. The CDR3 protein is CAITGAAHGYEQYF. For the CDR3, the DNA is TGTGCCATCACGGGGGCAGCTCATGGGTACGAGCAGTACTTC.

This clonotype was detected many times. This chain joins TRBV10-3 and TRBJ1-2, with D possibly matching TRBD1 (5 bases). CDR3 length: 18 amino acids. Germline CDR1 is ENHRY and CDR2 is SYGVKD. The V end lost 9 bases, the J end lost 4 bases, and 30 bases lay between the germline ends. CDR3 sequence: CAIEPGRDGIGGTYGYTF. The CDR3 bases are TGTGCCATTGAACCCGGCCGGGACGGCATTGGTGGGACCTATGGCTACACCTTC.

This clonotype was counted many times. The chain links TRBV7-8 to TRBJ2-7, with D possibly being TRBD2 (7 bases). The V end lost 3 bases, the J end lost 3 bases, and 12 bases lay between the germline ends. Germline lookup yields CDR1 SGHVS and CDR2 FQNEAQ. The CDR3 is 14 residues long. CDR3 nucleotides: TGTGCCAGCAGCTTCGGGGGGCTTGGCTACGAGCAGTACGTC. It encodes CASSFGGLGYEQYV.

The chain carries TRBV14 and TRBJ1-6; a weak D match, TRBD1 (6 bases). The CDR3 has 17 residues. Trimming took off 5 bases at V and 8 bases at J, with 22 bases between the two ends. Germline loops: CDR1 SGHDN, CDR2 FVKESK. The CDR3 DNA reads as TGTGCCAGCAGCTCCCCGACGGGGGGGGGCCTGTATTCACCCCTCCACTTT. Its translation is CASSSPTGGGLYSPLHF. Filled out from reference TRBV14 and TRBJ1-6, the complete variable domain reads EAGVTQFPSHSVIEKGQTVTLRCDPISGHDNLYWYRRVMGKEIKFLLHFVKESKQDESGMPNNRFLAERTGGTYSTLKVQPAELEDSGVYFCASSSPTGGGLYSPLHFGNGTRLTVT.

Many counts were recorded for this clonotype. This chain joins TRBV10-3 and TRBJ2-7; D gene uncertain. The CDR3 runs 10 residues. Per the germline V gene, CDR1 is ENHRY and CDR2 is SYGVKD. V lost 6 bases and J lost 4, with 4 bases in between. DNA for the CDR3: TGTGCCATCAGGGATTACGAGCAGTACTTC. This gives the protein CAIRDYEQYF.

The CDR3 is CASSPSVGMNTEAFF. The DNA of the CDR3 is TGTGCCAGCAGTCCCAGTGTGGGAATGAACACTGAAGCTTTCTTT. This sequence joins TRBV3-1 and TRBJ1-1, with D uncertain. The CDR3 consists of 15 residues. The V gene lost 6 bases and the J gene lost 0 bases, with 14 bases spanning the gap. CDR1 is LGHDT and CDR2 is YNNKEL in the germline V gene (reference sequence).

This clonotype has just a few counts. The chain uses TRBV7-2 and TRBJ1-2; D uncertain. V lost 1 base and J lost 0, with 9 bases in between. The CDR3 has 15 amino acids. Germline V gives CDR1 SGHTA, CDR2 FQGNSA. CDR3 nucleotide sequence: TGTGCCAGCAGCTTAGAGACAACAACTAACTATGGCTACACCTTC. This translates into CASSLETTTNYGYTF.

This chain connects TRBV5-6 to TRBJ1-6; maybe TRBD1 (6 bases). Germline CDR1 SGHDT, CDR2 YYEEEE. Trimming cost V 3 bases and J 7 bases, with 11 bases left between them. The CDR3 totals 14 residues. CDR3 in amino acids: CASSWGGANSPLHF. The CDR3 bases are TGTGCCAGCAGCTGGGGGGGGGCCAATTCACCCCTCCACTTT.

Ten or more counts support this clonotype. The rearrangement uses TRBV12-3 or TRBV12-4 and TRBJ2-4, with D possibly TRBD1 on 6 matching bases. With 3 bases removed from V and 7 bases from J, the gap between germline ends came to 10 bases. The CDR3 sequence is 13 residues long. In DNA form, the CDR3 reads TGTGCCAGCAGTTTTGGACAGCCGAACATTCAGTACTTC. Translation gives CASSFGQPNIQYF.

This rearrangement joins TRBV5-1 to TRBJ2-7; D gene unclear. The germline V gene has CDR1 SGHRS and CDR2 YFSETQ. Trimming cost V 4 bases and J 3 bases, with 11 bases left between them. This CDR3 contains 13 residues. The CDR3 here is CASSDALVYEQYF. DNA for the CDR3: TGCGCCAGCAGCGACGCGCTTGTCTACGAGCAGTACTTC.

The chain combines TRBV4-1 with TRBJ2-1, with D possibly being TRBD1 (5 bases). The germline V gene has CDR1 MGHRA and CDR2 YSYEKL. CDR3 size: 16 residues. V was shortened by 0 bases and J by 2 bases, with 11 bases between the two germline ends. CDR3 DNA sequence: TGCGCCAGCAGCCAAGAAGGGGTCTCGCCCTACAATGAGCAGTTCTTC. This gives the protein CASSQEGVSPYNEQFF.

This clonotype was found many times. V gene TRBV6-1 combines with J gene TRBJ2-3; 9 bases line up with TRBD1. CDR3 length equals 14 residues. Germline V CDR1 and CDR2: MNHNS, SASEGT. J was trimmed by 3 bases and V by 10 bases; bases with no gene match: 8. The chain's CDR3 is CANQQGARTDTQYF. For the CDR3, the DNA is TGTGCCAACCAACAGGGGGCGAGGACAGATACGCAGTATTTT.

This clonotype occurred a few times. The chain uses TRBV5-1 and TRBJ2-5; D is possibly TRBD2 (5 bases). Germline values: CDR1 SGHRS, CDR2 YFSETQ. V gave up 2 bases and J gave up 3 bases, with 8 bases separating them. The CDR3 covers 13 residues. The CDR3 here is CASSFFGEETQYF. In DNA form, the CDR3 reads TGCGCCAGCAGCTTTTTCGGGGAAGAGACCCAGTACTTC. Full variable domain (outside the CDR3, taken from reference TRBV5-1 and TRBJ2-5): KAGVTQTPRYLIKTRGQQVTLSCSPISGHRSVSWYQQTPGQGLQFLFEYFSETQRNKGNFPGRFSGRQFSNSRSEMNVSTLELGDSALYLCASSFFGEETQYFGPGTRLLVL.

At least ten counts were recorded for this clonotype. The V and J genes are TRBV11-1 and TRBJ2-5; D ambiguous. Germline loops: CDR1 SGHAT, CDR2 FQDESV (reference sequence). Trimming cost V 5 bases and J 5 bases, with 6 bases left between them. This CDR3 has 11 amino acids. In DNA, the CDR3 is TGTGCCAGCAGCACCCGGGAGACCCAGTACTTC. It is translated as CASSTRETQYF. Supplemented by reference TRBV11-1 and TRBJ2-5, the full variable domain reads EAEVAQSPRYKITEKSQAVAFWCDPISGHATLYWYRQILGQGPELLVQFQDESVVDDSQLPKDRFSAERLKGVDSTLKIQPAELGDSAMYLCASSTRETQYFGPGTRLLVL.